The 7 T cell receptor beta chains below were found in one sample sequenced in a study of glioma-infiltrating T cells. Amplification of TCR alpha and beta CDR3 regions from RNA used iRepertoire nested multiplex PCR. TCRdb passed the multiplex PCR reads through MiXCR, listing each CDR3 protein once. The sample has approximately 89,000 distinct CDR3 sequences, roughly 23% seen once. Sequenced material: glioma tissue, nonneoplastic brain tissue, or PBMCs (not recorded which). These receptors were taken from a human donor with low-grade glioma or glioblastoma, undergoing nonglioma brain surgery, or in good health (not recorded which).

V gene TRBV5-4 combines with J gene TRBJ1-1; D uncertain. V lost 0 bases to trimming and J lost 3 bases, with 6 bases between them. There are 13 residues in the CDR3. The germline gives CDR1 SGHNT, CDR2 YYREEE (reference sequence). The DNA for the CDR3 is TGTGCCAGCAGCTTGGCGACGGACACTGAAGCTTTCTTT. Protein product: CASSLATDTEAFF.

As to this clonotype: Since a much larger clone is just one base distant, this may be a read error. The chain uses TRBV7-9 and TRBJ2-5; tentative D call: TRBD1 (6 bases). Trimming removed 5 bases at V and 4 bases at J, with 14 bases between. CDR3 size: 14 residues. CDR1 and CDR2 (germline): SEHNR, FQNEAQ (reference sequence). CDR3 sequence reads: CASSATGPRETQYF. CDR3 nucleotide sequence: TGTGCCAGCAGCGCTACAGGGCCCCGAGAGACCCAGTACTTC.

This clonotype came up many times. This sequence joins TRBV2 and TRBJ2-5; maybe TRBD2 (6 bases). Trimming removed 3 bases from V and 5 bases from J, with 13 bases in between. Germline V gene data show CDR1 as SNHLY and CDR2 as FYNNEI. The CDR3 runs to 14 residues. CDR3 amino acids: CASSERRVRETQYF. The CDR3 DNA is TGTGCCAGCAGTGAGCGGAGGGTAAGGGAGACCCAGTACTTC. Based on the CDR3 plus reference TRBV2 and TRBJ2-5, the full variable domain is EPEVTQTPSHQVTQMGQEVILRCVPISNHLYFYWYRQILGQKVEFLVSFYNNEISEKSEIFDDQFSVERPDGSNFTLKIRSTKLEDSAMYFCASSERRVRETQYFGPGTRLLVL.

This chain joins TRBV4-2 and TRBJ2-5; 8 nucleotides match TRBD2. The germline V gene has CDR1 LGHNA and CDR2 YNFKEQ. Trimming at V came to 4 bases and at J to 5 bases, leaving 9 bases not matched to a gene. This CDR3 contains 15 residues. The CDR3 DNA follows: TGTGCCAGCAGCCGGTTAGCGGGAAGCTATGAGACCCAGTACTTC. As protein: CASSRLAGSYETQYF.

This clonotype was found many times. The genes are TRBV6-1 and TRBJ1-3, with D perhaps TRBD1 (6 bases). CDR3 length: 15 residues. Looked up from germline, CDR1 is MNHNS and CDR2 is SASEGT. Trimming cost V 5 bases and J 0 bases, with 11 bases left between them. CDR3 protein: CASSSHRDSGNTIYF. The CDR3 nucleotides are TGTGCCAGCAGTTCACACAGGGACTCTGGAAACACCATATATTTT.

This clonotype was counted at least ten times. V usage is TRBV6-1 and J usage is TRBJ1-5; 9 nucleotides line up with TRBD1. J was trimmed by 4 bases and V by 6 bases; bases with no gene match: 7. The CDR3 contains 15 residues. In germline, CDR1 is MNHNS, CDR2 SASEGT. In nucleotides, the CDR3 is TGTGCCAGCAGAACCGGGACAGGGCAAAATCAGCCCCAGCATTTT. Amino acid sequence: CASRTGTGQNQPQHF.

Only a few counts were recorded for this clonotype. This chain links TRBV7-2 with TRBJ2-5; 7 bases are a match to TRBD2. Looked up from germline, CDR1 is SGHTA and CDR2 is FQGNSA. V lost 4 bases to trimming and J lost 1 base; unmatched junction nucleotides: 9. The CDR3 totals 16 residues. The CDR3 loop reads CASSWGGGRPQETQYF. The CDR3, as DNA: TGTGCCAGCAGCTGGGGGGGGGGTCGCCCCCAAGAGACCCAGTACTTC.